This TCR beta chain was recorded in a study of T cell responses to AZD1222 COVID-19 vaccine. Findings of the study overall: CD4 TCRs associated with vaccination spanned spike, dominating at 160-218 and 743-854. Of the AZD1222 recipients, only five to seven were seropositive at baseline. In a largely white British group with more females than males, clonal diversity was possibly underestimated.

The method was immunoSEQ multiplex PCR; TCRdb's version includes in-frame clones alone and lacks a portion of them. The table lists more than 50,000 clones, around 84% of them singletons. Germline CDR1 MDHEN, CDR2 SYDVKM. Trimming cost V 5 bases and J 5 bases; bases outside gene matches: 11. The CDR3 totals 16 residues. Notes on this clone: Its antigen is as yet unknown.

The sequence was obtained from an adult in good health. Sequenced here: peripheral blood, sampled on day 0 of AZD1222 vaccination. V is TRBV28 and J is TRBJ2-5; 10 nucleotides agree with TRBD2. The CDR3, as DNA: TGTGCCAGCAGTCACCCCGGGACTAGCGCCTGGGAGACCCAGTACTTC. It specifies CASSHPGTSAWETQYF.